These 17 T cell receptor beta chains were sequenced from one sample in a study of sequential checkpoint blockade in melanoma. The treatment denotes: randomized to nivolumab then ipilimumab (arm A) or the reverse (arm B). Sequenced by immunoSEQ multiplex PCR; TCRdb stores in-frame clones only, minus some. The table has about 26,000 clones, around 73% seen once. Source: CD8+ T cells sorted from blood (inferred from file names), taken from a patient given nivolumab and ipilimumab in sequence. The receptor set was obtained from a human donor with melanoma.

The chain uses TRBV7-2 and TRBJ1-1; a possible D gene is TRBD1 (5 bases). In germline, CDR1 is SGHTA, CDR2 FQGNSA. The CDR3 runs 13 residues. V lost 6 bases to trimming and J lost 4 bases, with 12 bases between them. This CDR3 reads CASRLRGGTEAFF. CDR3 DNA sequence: TGTGCCAGCAGGTTACGGGGGGGCACTGAAGCTTTCTTT.

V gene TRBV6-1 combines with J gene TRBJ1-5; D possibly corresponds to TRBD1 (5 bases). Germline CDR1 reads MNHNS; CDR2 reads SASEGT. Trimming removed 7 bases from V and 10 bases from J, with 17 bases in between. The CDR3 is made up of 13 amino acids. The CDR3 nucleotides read TGTGCCAGCATCGGTGACAGTCTGCGCCCCCAGCATTTT. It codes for CASIGDSLRPQHF.

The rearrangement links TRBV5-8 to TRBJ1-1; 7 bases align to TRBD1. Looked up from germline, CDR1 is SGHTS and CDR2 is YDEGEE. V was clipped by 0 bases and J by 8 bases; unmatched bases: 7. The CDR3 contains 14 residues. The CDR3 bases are TGTGCCAGCAGCTTGGCGACAGGGCTAGTCGAAGCTTTCTTT. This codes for CASSLATGLVEAFF. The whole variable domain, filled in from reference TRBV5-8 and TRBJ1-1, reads EAGVTQSPTHLIKTRGQQATLRCSPISGHTSVYWYQQALGLGLQFLLWYDEGEERNRGNFPPRFSGRQFPNYSSELNVNALELEDSALYLCASSLATGLVEAFFGQGTRLTVV.

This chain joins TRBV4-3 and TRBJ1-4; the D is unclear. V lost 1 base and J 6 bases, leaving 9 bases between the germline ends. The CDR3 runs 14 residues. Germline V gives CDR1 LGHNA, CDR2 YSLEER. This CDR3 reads CASSQVLGDEKLFF. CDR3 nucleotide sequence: TGCGCCAGCAGCCAAGTGTTGGGAGATGAAAAACTGTTTTTT.

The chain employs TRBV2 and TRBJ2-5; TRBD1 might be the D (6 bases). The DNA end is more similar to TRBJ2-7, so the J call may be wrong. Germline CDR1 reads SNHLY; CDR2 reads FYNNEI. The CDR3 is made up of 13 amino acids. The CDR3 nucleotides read TGTGCCAGCAAACAGGGAGAATCCTACGAGCAGTACTTC. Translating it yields CASKQGESYEQYF.

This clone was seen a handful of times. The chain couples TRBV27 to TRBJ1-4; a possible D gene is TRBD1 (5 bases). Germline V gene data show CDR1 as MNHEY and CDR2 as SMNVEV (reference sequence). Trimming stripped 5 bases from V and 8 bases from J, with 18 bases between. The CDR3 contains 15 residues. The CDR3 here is CASSGGGSYGEKLFF. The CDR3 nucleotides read TGTGCCAGCAGTGGCGGGGGGTCTTACGGCGAAAAACTGTTTTTT.

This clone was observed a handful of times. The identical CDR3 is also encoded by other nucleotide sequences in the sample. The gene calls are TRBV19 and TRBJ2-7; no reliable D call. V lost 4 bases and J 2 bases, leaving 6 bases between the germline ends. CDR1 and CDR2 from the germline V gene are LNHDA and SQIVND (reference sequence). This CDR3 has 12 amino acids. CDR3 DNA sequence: TGTGCCAGTAGTAACTCCCCCTACGAGCAGTACTTC. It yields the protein CASSNSPYEQYF.

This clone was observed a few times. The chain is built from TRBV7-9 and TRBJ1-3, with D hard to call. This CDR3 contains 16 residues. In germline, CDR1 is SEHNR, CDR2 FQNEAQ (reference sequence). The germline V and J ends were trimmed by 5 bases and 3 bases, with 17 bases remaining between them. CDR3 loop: CASSPTSEASGNTIYF. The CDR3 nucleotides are TGTGCCAGCAGCCCTACCTCCGAGGCCAGTGGAAACACCATATATTTT.

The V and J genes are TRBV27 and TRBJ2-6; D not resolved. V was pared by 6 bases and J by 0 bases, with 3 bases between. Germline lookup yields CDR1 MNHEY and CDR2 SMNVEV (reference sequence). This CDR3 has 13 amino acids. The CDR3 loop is CASSNSGANVLTF. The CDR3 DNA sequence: TGTGCCAGCAGCAACTCTGGGGCCAACGTCCTGACTTTC.

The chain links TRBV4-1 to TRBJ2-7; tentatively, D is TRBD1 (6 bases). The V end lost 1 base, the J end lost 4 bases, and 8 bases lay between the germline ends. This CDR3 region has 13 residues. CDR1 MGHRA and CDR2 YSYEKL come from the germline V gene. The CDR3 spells CASSQGTGYEQYF. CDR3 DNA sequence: TGCGCCAGCAGCCAAGGAACAGGGTACGAGCAGTACTTC.

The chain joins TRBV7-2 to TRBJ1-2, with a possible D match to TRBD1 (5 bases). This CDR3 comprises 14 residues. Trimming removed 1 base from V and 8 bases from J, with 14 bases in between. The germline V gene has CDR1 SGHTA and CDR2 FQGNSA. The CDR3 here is CASSLVGAQSGYTF. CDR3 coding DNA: TGTGCCAGCAGCTTAGTAGGGGCCCAGAGCGGCTACACCTTC.

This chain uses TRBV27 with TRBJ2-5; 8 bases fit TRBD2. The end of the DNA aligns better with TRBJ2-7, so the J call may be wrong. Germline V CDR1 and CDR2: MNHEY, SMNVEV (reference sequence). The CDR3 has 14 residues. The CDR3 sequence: CASSFAAGDYEQYF. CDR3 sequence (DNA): TGTGCCAGCAGTTTCGCAGCGGGAGACTACGAGCAGTACTTC.

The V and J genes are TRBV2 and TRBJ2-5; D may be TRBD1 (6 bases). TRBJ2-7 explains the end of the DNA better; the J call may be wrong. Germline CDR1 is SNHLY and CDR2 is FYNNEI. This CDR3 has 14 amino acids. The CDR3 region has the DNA TGTGCCAGCAGTGAAGCAACAGGGAACTACGAGCAGTACTTC. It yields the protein CASSEATGNYEQYF.

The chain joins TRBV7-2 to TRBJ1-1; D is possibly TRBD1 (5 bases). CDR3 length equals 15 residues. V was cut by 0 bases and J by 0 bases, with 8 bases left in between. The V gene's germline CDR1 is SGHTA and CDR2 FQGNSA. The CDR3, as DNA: TGTGCCAGCAGCTTAGCCCCAGGGATGAACACTGAAGCTTTCTTT. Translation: CASSLAPGMNTEAFF.

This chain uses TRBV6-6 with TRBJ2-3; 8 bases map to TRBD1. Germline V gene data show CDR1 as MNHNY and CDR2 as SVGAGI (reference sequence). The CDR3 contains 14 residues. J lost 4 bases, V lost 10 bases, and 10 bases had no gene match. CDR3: CATRRGQGPDTQYF. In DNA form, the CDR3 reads TGTGCCACCCGGAGAGGACAGGGCCCAGATACGCAGTATTTT.

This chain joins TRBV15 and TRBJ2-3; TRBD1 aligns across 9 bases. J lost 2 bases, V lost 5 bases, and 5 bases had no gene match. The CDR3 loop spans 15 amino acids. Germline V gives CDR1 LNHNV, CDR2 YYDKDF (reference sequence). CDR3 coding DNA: TGTGCCACCAGCGAACAGGGGGCAAACACAGATACGCAGTATTTT. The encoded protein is CATSEQGANTDTQYF.

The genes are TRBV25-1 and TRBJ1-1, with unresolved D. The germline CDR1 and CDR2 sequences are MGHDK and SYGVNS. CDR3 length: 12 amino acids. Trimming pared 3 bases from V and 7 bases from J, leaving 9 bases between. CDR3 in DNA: TGTGCCAGCAGTGAGATAGTCGGTGAAGCTTTCTTT. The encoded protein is CASSEIVGEAFF.